The present T cell receptor (beta chain) was sequenced within a study of beta chain features in type 1 diabetes. Worth noting for this clone: The antigen is undetermined.

Overall study findings and caveats: TCRB CDR3 length was moderately but significantly reduced in all four CD4+ subsets of Type 1 diabetes patients.

Germline values: CDR1 MNHEY, CDR2 SMNVEV (reference sequence). The CDR3 consists of 15 residues. The trim removed 6 bases at V and 2 bases at J, leaving 9 bases unmatched. Expressed TCRB transcripts were sequenced because the entire RNA isolate underwent reverse transcription. Generated by immunoSEQ multiplex PCR, the TCRdb table keeps only in-frame clones and is missing some. The table has a few hundred thousand clones, roughly 20% seen once; the top ten hold 0.028%. The chain joins TRBV27 to TRBJ2-5; 7 bases are shared with TRBD1. Sequences were obtained from naive CD4+ T cells from blood. This sequence originates from a woman between 35 and 50 years old with type 1 diabetes. The CDR3 reads CASSGPGRGQETQYF. In DNA, the CDR3 is TGTGCCAGCAGCGGCCCGGGCAGGGGGCAAGAGACCCAGTACTTC.